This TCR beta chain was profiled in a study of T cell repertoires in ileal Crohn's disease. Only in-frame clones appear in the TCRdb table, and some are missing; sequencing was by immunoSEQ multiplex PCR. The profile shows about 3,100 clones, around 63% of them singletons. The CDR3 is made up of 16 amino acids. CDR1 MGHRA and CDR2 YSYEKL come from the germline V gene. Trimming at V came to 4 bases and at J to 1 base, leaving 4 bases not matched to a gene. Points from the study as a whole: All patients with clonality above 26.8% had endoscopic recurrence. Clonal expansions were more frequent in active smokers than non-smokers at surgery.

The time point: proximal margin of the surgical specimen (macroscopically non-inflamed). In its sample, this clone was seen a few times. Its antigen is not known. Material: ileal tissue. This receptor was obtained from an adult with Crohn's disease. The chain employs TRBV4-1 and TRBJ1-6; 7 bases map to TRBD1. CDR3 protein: CASSRSGGSYNSPLHF. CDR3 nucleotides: TGCGCCAGCAGCCGCTCAGGGGGGTCCTATAATTCACCCCTCCACTTT.